This entry concerns a single TCR beta chain. What it binds is not known. This record comes from a study of cytomegalovirus exposure and HLA in healthy donors. Study conclusions and caveats: Differences between HLA loci emerged in a later analysis of TCR association rates, with DRB1 most and HLA-C fewest.

The PCR had 60 Vbeta and 13 Jbeta primers. Libraries were prepared by immunoSEQ multiplex PCR; TCRdb keeps only in-frame clonotypes and omits some of them. The table lists about 53,000 clones, with under 15% in the top ten. J was trimmed by 1 base and V by 9 bases; bases with no gene match: 3. This CDR3 contains 13 residues. Germline CDR1 is MDHEN and CDR2 is SYDVKM. This clonotype originated in a man younger than 35 in good health and CMV-seropositive. The chain uses TRBV28 and TRBJ2-1, with 7 bases matching TRBD2. The specimen sequenced was PBMCs. CDR3 protein: CASEAGSYNEQFF. In DNA form, the CDR3 reads TGTGCCAGTGAAGCGGGATCCTACAATGAGCAGTTCTTC.